This TCR beta chain was retrieved from a study of blood T cells in healthy people across ages. Study results and caveats: Measured against age, TCR beta diversity per million T cells decreased in a roughly linear manner. Samples with more naive T cells showed higher observed beta diversity. Compared with aged donors, long-lived donors showed fewer expanded clones, suggesting selection.

A second about 7 to 12 cycle PCR used barcoded and J-beta primers. A template-switch adaptor with 12 random nucleotides tagged each cDNA molecule. TCRdb independently ran MiXCR on the 5' RACE reads; one entry per CDR3 protein. The sample records about 1,500,000 distinct CDR3 sequences, 28% being singletons. V lost 6 bases to trimming and J lost 13 bases, with 19 bases between them. This CDR3 region has 12 residues. Looked up from germline, CDR1 is SQVTM and CDR2 is ANQGSEA. This clonotype was counted between two and nine times. The antigen remains undetermined. Sequencing was done on a sample of blood. J is TRBJ2-1 and V is TRBV29-1; D is unclear. This sequence originates from a woman in her thirties in good health. The CDR3: CSVLKDRKTQFF. CDR3 sequence (DNA): TGCAGCGTCCTGAAGGACCGGAAGACCCAGTTCTTC.